A selection of T cell receptor beta chains follows, all from one sample in a study of response to subunit inactivated influenza vaccine. A single record per CDR3 protein comes from TCRdb applying MiXCR to the RT-PCR reads. The data contain 500,000 or so distinct CDR3 sequences, approximately 10% of them singletons. This specimen was PBMCs from blood, taken roughly 47 days after vaccination. The receptors were sampled from a man in his fifties or sixties who received an inactivated influenza vaccine. CDR3s leave out the opening cysteine and the closing phenylalanine or tryptophan. D genes are given only for firm matches. Size tells how often a clone was seen (once, few, many) or the class of an expanded clone, and some rows leave it out.

V gene	J gene	clone size	D gene	CDR3 protein
TRBV11-2	TRBJ2-3	-	TRBD1	ASSRTGVNTDTQY
TRBV20-1	TRBJ2-5	-	TRBD2	SARGVAGGSETQY
TRBV4-1	TRBJ1-1	many	TRBD1	ASSQPGTGVIEAF
TRBV7-6	TRBJ2-7	many	-	ASSLVRVDEQY
TRBV20-1	TRBJ1-4	few	-	SASAFGGLNEKLF
TRBV7-9	TRBJ2-1	many	TRBD2	ASSYGGGAYYNEQF
TRBV12-3/TRBV12-4	TRBJ2-2	medium-sized	-	ASSWAGNTGELF
TRBV12-3/TRBV12-4	TRBJ1-1	-	TRBD1	ASSKLGTGVAEAF
TRBV3-1	TRBJ2-5	-	TRBD2	ASSQGLAGSPTQY
TRBV10-3	TRBJ2-5	few	TRBD1	AISEPGTVQETQY
TRBV4-3	TRBJ1-3	-	-	ASSQGWGPGNTIY
TRBV7-2	TRBJ2-5	many	TRBD2	ASSPRLAEETQY
TRBV29-1	TRBJ1-1	-	-	STSLPAGTEAF
TRBV6-2/TRBV6-3	TRBJ2-1	-	TRBD2	ASTLGLAGVNEQF
TRBV20-1	TRBJ2-7	many	-	SARDSSGPYEQY
TRBV5-6	TRBJ2-5	-	TRBD1	ASSLRRTGWAQETQY
TRBV6-1	TRBJ2-5	many	TRBD2	ASSGTSGYQETQY
TRBV6-5	TRBJ2-7	many	-	ASSTQTREQY
TRBV3-1	TRBJ1-2	-	TRBD1	ASSQVVGQAGYT
TRBV5-1	TRBJ2-5	-	-	ASSLLGEQETQY
TRBV20-1	TRBJ2-1	-	TRBD2	SAIRTAGTSGTDLGYNEQF
TRBV3-1	TRBJ2-7	many	-	ASSHSTGTRYEQY
TRBV7-3	TRBJ2-2	many	TRBD1	ASSGTGPGELF
TRBV29-1	TRBJ2-7	many	-	SVEAPGDPYEQY
TRBV6-1	TRBJ2-7	-	-	ASSETGTPPYEQY
TRBV24-1	TRBJ2-1	once	TRBD1	ATSDPTGGSSYNEQF
TRBV7-2	TRBJ2-1	few	-	ASSMGGPYNEQF
TRBV10-3	TRBJ1-4	few	-	AISGQVGEKLF
TRBV6-2/TRBV6-3	TRBJ1-2	few	-	ASSRLWTSGYT
TRBV29-1	TRBJ2-1	few	-	SVEGPISYNEQF
TRBV20-1	TRBJ2-3	-	TRBD2	SARPLLAAGGLADTQY
TRBV4-3	TRBJ2-3	few	TRBD2	ASSQAELAGGGFTDTQY
TRBV7-9	TRBJ1-1	-	TRBD1	ASSLGGQGGGDTEAF
TRBV6-1	TRBJ2-7	many	-	ASSAQGVSYEQY
TRBV20-1	TRBJ1-3	many	-	SARDTANSGNTIY
TRBV11-2	TRBJ1-3	-	-	ASSLMRGGGNTIY
TRBV25-1	TRBJ1-5	-	-	ASSEFLDIRVLPLSQPQH
TRBV5-1	TRBJ1-3	-	-	ASSLEGPGGGNTIY
TRBV5-1	TRBJ2-7	many	-	ASSFYELDRVEQY
TRBV10-1	TRBJ2-7	few	TRBD2	ASSDGLAGVYEQY
TRBV20-1	TRBJ2-4	-	-	SARDSFGLAKNIQY
TRBV7-6	TRBJ2-5	few	-	ASSLDGGGETQY
TRBV11-2	TRBJ2-2	-	TRBD1	ASSSTGGTGELF
TRBV2	TRBJ2-5	-	TRBD2	ASSEVAGKETQY
TRBV7-2	TRBJ2-1	many	TRBD2	ASSAPVGTSGNNEQF
TRBV7-2	TRBJ2-5	few	TRBD2	ASSSGTSGIVQY
TRBV5-4	TRBJ2-7	few	TRBD1	ASSLFPRGHHEQY
TRBV7-8	TRBJ2-1	-	TRBD2	ASSLSVGGSSYNEQF